This T cell receptor (beta chain) was sequenced during a study of blood T cell repertoires in COVID-19. Study-level background: Nucleic acid was either cDNA or gDNA, and it came from T cells, B-cell-depleted T cells, or PBMCs.

On this clone: The same CDR3 is also encoded by other DNA sequences in this sample.

As originally analysed: Reference gene primer amplification yielded estimated nucleated cell counts. Clones were read by immunoSEQ multiplex PCR, and TCRdb kept only the in-frame ones, dropping some. That table furnishes V, J and clone size, whereas the DNA furnished D and trimming. The data hold 250,000 to 400,000 clones, with around 90% observed a single time. V was clipped by 0 bases and J by 2 bases, with 4 bases between them. This CDR3 has 13 residues. Germline CDR1 SGHNT, CDR2 YENEEA. Enrollment of patients from Seattle took place during active infection, with longitudinal follow-up. The chain recombines TRBV11-3 with TRBJ1-1; D gene unclear. The receptor comes from a woman aged 30 to 39 with COVID-19, enrolled during active disease. Sequencing used peripheral blood. CDR3 sequence (DNA): TGTGCCAGCAGCTTAGACAGAAACACTGAAGCTTTCTTT. It encodes CASSLDRNTEAFF.